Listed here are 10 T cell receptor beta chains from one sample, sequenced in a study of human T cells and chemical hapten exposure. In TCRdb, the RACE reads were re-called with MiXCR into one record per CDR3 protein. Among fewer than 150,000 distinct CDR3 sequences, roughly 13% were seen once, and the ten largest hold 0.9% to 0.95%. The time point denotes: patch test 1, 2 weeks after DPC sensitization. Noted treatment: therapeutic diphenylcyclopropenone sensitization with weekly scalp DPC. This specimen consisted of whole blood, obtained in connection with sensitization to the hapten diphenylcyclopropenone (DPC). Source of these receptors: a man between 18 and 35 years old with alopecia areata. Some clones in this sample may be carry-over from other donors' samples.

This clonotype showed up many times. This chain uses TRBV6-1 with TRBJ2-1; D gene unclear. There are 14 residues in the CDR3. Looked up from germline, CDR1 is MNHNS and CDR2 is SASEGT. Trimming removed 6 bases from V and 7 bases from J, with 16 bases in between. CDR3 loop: CASSPRYGENEQFF. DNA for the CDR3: TGTGCCAGCAGCCCTAGATATGGCGAGAATGAGCAGTTCTTC.

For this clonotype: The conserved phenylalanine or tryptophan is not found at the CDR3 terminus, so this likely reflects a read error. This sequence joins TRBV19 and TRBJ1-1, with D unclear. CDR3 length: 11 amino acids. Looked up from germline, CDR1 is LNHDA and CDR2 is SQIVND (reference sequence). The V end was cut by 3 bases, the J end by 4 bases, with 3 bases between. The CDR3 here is CASSIATEAFS. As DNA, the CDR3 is TGTGCCAGTAGTATTGCCACTGAAGCTTTCTCT.

CDR3 nucleotide sequence: TGTGCCAGCAGTTACAGGTCAGGGGATCCCTATAATTCACCCCTCCACTTT. Residues: CASSYRSGDPYNSPLHF. The chain recombines TRBV6-5 with TRBJ1-6, with TRBD1 as a possible D gene (6 bases). Germline V gives CDR1 MNHEY, CDR2 SVGAGI. This CDR3 has 17 amino acids. Trimming cost V 2 bases and J 2 bases, with 13 bases left between them.

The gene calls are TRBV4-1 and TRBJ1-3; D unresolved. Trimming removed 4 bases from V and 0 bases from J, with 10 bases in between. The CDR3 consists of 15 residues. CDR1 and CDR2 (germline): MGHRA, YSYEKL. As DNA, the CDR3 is TGCGCCAGCAGCCCCTTTACAGCCTCTGGAAACACCATATATTTT. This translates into CASSPFTASGNTIYF.

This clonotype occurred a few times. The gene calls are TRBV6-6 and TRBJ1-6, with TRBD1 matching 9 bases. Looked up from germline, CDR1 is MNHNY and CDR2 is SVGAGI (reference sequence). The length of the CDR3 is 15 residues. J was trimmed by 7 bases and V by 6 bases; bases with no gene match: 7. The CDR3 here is CASSWGQGINSPLHF. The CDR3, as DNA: TGTGCCAGCAGCTGGGGACAGGGAATCAATTCACCCCTCCACTTT.

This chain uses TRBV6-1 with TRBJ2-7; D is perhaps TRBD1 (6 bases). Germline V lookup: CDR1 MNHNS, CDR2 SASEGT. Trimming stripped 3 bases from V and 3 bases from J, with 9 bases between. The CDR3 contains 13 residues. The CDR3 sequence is CASSDDRYYEQYF. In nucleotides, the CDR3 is TGTGCCAGCAGTGACGACAGGTACTACGAGCAGTACTTC.

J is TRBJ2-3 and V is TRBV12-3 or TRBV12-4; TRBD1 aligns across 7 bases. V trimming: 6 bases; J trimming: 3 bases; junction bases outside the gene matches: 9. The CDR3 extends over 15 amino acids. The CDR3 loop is CASSKNRGATDTQYF. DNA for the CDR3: TGTGCCAGCAGCAAGAACAGGGGAGCTACAGATACGCAGTATTTT.

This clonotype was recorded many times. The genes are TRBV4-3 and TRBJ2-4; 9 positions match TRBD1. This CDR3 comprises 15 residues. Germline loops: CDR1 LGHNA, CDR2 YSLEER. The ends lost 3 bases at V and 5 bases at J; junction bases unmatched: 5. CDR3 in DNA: TGCGCCAGCAGCCAGGCTACAGGGGGCGAAAACATTCAGTACTTC. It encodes CASSQATGGENIQYF.

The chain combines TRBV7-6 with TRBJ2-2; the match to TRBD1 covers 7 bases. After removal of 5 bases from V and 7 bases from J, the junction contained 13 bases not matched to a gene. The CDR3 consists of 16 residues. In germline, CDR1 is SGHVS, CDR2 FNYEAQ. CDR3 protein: CASSPRIGGVLGELFF. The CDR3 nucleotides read TGTGCCAGCAGCCCTCGGATAGGGGGCGTTCTCGGGGAGCTGTTTTTT.

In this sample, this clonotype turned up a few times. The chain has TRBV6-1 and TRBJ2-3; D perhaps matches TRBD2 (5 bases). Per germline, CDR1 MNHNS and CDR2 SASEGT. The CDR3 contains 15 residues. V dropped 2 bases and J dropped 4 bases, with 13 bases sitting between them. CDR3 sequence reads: CASSEIQASPDTQYF. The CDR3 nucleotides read TGTGCCAGCAGTGAAATCCAGGCTAGCCCAGATACGCAGTATTTT.